One and the same sample provided the 11 T cell receptor beta chains below, sequenced in a study of T-cell memory formation after mild COVID-19. TCRdb independently ran MiXCR on the 5' RACE reads; one entry per CDR3 protein. This table has around 210,000 distinct CDR3 sequences, over 9% appearing once. Sequencing was done on a sample of PBMCs or a T cell subset sorted from them (not recorded which). These TCRs come from a man between 18 and 29 years old who had mild COVID-19 (a few samples of this study predate the infection). Cell type and time point are not known.

This clonotype was seen ten or more times. J is TRBJ2-1 and V is TRBV6-2 or TRBV6-3, with D possibly matching TRBD1 (5 bases). This CDR3 is built from 14 residues. V was cut by 6 bases and J by 7 bases, with 16 bases left in between. The V gene's germline CDR1 is MNHEY and CDR2 SVGEGT. The CDR3 spells CASSSIAQGNEQFF. The CDR3 DNA reads as TGTGCCAGCAGCTCCATTGCCCAGGGAAATGAGCAGTTCTTC.

This clonotype was picked up a small number of times. The J gene is TRBJ2-1, the V gene TRBV19; tentatively, D is TRBD1 (6 bases). Trimming removed 5 bases at V and 12 bases at J, with 17 bases between. Germline-derived CDR1 and CDR2 are LNHDA and SQIVND (reference sequence). This CDR3 is 13 amino acids long. The CDR3 loop is CASSVTGTLWQFF. DNA for the CDR3: TGTGCCAGTAGTGTCACAGGGACCTTGTGGCAGTTCTTC.

This clonotype came up many times. V usage is TRBV12-3 or TRBV12-4 and J usage is TRBJ1-2; no definite D call. V gave up 5 bases and J gave up 7 bases, with 8 bases separating them. The CDR3 loop spans 11 amino acids. The CDR3 coding sequence is TGTGCCAGCAGTAGGACGTCTGGCTACACCTTC. This gives the protein CASSRTSGYTF.

The chain joins TRBV29-1 to TRBJ1-1; unclear D gene. The CDR3 consists of 11 residues. Trimming stripped 5 bases from V and 3 bases from J, with 7 bases between. Looked up from germline, CDR1 is SQVTM and CDR2 is ANQGSEA. CDR3: CSVHGDTEAFF. In DNA form, the CDR3 reads TGCAGCGTTCATGGCGACACTGAAGCTTTCTTT.

This clonotype occurred a few times. The J gene is TRBJ1-1, the V gene TRBV7-2; D perhaps matches TRBD1 (5 bases). V lost 0 bases, J lost 1 base, and 9 bases lay in between. Germline loops: CDR1 SGHTA, CDR2 FQGNSA. The CDR3 contains 15 residues. For the CDR3, the DNA is TGTGCCAGCAGCTTAGCAGGGGTCGGGAACACTGAAGCTTTCTTT. Protein product: CASSLAGVGNTEAFF.

In this sample, this clonotype turned up a few times. The chain uses TRBV29-1 and TRBJ1-1, with D possibly being TRBD1 (6 bases). The CDR3 covers 14 residues. Trimming removed 4 bases at V and 0 bases at J, with 12 bases between. Germline V gene sequence: CDR1 SQVTM, CDR2 ANQGSEA. This CDR3 reads CSVVRGGVNTEAFF. The DNA of the CDR3 is TGCAGCGTTGTAAGAGGGGGGGTGAACACTGAAGCTTTCTTT.

This clonotype turned up a few times. The chain carries TRBV5-1 and TRBJ2-3; 7 positions match TRBD2. The CDR3 runs to 16 residues. The germline V gene encodes CDR1 SGHRS and CDR2 YFSETQ. V shed 0 bases, J shed 2 bases, and the junction held 6 bases outside the gene matches. The CDR3 region is CASSLVGGVPTDTQYF. CDR3 in DNA: TGCGCCAGCAGCTTGGTGGGGGGGGTCCCCACAGATACGCAGTATTTT.

This clonotype was recorded a few times. The gene calls are TRBV6-6 and TRBJ1-5, with D unresolved. The CDR3 is 14 amino acids. Per germline, CDR1 MNHNY and CDR2 SVGAGI (reference sequence). V shed 7 bases and J shed 0 bases, with 10 bases lying between them. In DNA, the CDR3 is TGTGCCAGCACGGCGATCGATAGCAATCAGCCCCAGCATTTT. Amino acids: CASTAIDSNQPQHF.

A few counts support this clonotype. The chain employs TRBV28 and TRBJ2-7; the D call may be TRBD1 or TRBD2 (5 bases each). The CDR3 totals 12 residues. V lost 8 bases to trimming and J lost 2 bases, with 10 bases between them. Germline assignment: CDR1 MDHEN and CDR2 SYDVKM. The CDR3 loop reads CASQGRAYEQYV. CDR3 DNA sequence: TGTGCCAGCCAGGGACGGGCCTACGAGCAGTACGTC.

This clonotype was counted between two and nine times. This chain links TRBV24-1 with TRBJ2-2, with D perhaps TRBD1 or TRBD2 (5 bases each). V shed 8 bases and J shed 2 bases, with 8 bases lying between them. CDR3 size: 13 residues. CDR1 is KGHDR and CDR2 is SFDVKD in the germline V gene. The chain's CDR3 is CATTRGNTGELFF. The CDR3 bases are TGTGCCACCACGAGGGGTAACACCGGGGAGCTGTTTTTT.

As DNA, the CDR3 is TGTGCCAGCAGCTTAGCGGGCGGCCGGTCCGGGGAGCTGTTTTTT. Amino acid sequence: CASSLAGGRSGELFF. This chain connects TRBV11-1 to TRBJ2-2; D is uncertain. Germline V gives CDR1 SGHAT, CDR2 FQDESV (reference sequence). Between the trimmed V and J ends, which lost 0 bases and 6 bases, there was a span of 11 bases. The CDR3 contains 15 residues.